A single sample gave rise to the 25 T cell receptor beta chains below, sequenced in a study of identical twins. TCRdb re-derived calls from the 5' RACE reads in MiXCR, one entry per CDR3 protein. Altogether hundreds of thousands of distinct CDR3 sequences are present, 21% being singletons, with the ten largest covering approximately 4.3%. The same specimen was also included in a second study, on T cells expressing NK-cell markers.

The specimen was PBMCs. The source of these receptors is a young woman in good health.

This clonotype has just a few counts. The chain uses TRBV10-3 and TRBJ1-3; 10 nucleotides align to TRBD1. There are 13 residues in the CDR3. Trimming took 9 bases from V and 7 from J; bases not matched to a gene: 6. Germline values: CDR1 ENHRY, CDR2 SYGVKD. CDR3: CAIRDRGGNTIYF. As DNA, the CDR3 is TGTGCCATTAGGGACAGGGGAGGCAACACCATATATTTT.

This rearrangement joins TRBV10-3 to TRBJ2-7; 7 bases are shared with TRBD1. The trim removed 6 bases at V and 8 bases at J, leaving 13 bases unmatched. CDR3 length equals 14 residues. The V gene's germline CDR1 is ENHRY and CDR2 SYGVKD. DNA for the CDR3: TGTGCCATCAGCGATGACAGGGTTCCTTTAAAGCAGTACTTC. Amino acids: CAISDDRVPLKQYF.

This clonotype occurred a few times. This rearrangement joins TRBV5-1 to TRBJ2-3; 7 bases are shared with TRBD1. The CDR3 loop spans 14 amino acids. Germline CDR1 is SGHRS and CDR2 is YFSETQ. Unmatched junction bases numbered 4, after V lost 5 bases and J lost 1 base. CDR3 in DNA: TGCGCCAGCAGGAAAGGGGGCCGCACAGATACGCAGTATTTT. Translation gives CASRKGGRTDTQYF.

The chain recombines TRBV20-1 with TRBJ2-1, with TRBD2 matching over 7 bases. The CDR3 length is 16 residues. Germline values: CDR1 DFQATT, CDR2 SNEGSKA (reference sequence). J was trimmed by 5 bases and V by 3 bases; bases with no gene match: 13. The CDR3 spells CSARDPGGGAHNEQFF. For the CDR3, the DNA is TGCAGTGCTAGGGACCCGGGGGGAGGGGCCCACAATGAGCAGTTCTTC.

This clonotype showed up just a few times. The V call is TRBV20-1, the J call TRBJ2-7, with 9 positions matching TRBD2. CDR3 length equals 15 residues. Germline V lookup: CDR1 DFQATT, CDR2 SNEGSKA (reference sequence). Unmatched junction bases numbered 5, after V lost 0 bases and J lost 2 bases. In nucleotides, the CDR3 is TGCAGTGCTAGAGATCGAGTAGCGGGAGCCTACGAGCAGTACTTC. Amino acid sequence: CSARDRVAGAYEQYF.

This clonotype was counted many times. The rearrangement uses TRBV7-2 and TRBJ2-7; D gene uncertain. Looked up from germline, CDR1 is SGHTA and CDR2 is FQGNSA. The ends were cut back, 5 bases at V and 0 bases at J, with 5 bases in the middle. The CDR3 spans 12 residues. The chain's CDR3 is CASSAASYEQYF. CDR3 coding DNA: TGTGCCAGCAGCGCCGCCTCCTACGAGCAGTACTTC. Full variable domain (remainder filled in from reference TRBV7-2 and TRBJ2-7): GAGVSQSPSNKVTEKGKDVELRCDPISGHTALYWYRQSLGQGLEFLIYFQGNSAPDKSGLPSDRFSAERTGGSVSTLTIQRTQQEDSAVYLCASSAASYEQYFGPGTRLTVT.

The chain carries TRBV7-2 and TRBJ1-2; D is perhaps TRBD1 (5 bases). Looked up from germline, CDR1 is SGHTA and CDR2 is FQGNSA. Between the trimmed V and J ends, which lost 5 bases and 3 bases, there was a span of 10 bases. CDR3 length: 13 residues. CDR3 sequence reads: CASSPSRDYGYTF. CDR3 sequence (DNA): TGTGCCAGCAGCCCCTCCAGGGACTATGGCTACACCTTC.

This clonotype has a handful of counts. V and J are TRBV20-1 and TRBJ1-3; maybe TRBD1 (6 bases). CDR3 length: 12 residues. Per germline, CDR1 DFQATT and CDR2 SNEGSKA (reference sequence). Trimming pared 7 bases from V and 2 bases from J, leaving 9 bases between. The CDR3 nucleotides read TGCAGTGTATCAGGGGCTGGAAACACCATATATTTT. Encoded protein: CSVSGAGNTIYF.

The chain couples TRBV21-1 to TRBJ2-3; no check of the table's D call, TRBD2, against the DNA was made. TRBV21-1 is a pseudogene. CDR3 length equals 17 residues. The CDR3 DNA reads TGTGCCAGCAGCCTCTTACTTCCTAGCGCCGACGGAGATACGCAGTATTTT. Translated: CASSLLLPSADGDTQYF.

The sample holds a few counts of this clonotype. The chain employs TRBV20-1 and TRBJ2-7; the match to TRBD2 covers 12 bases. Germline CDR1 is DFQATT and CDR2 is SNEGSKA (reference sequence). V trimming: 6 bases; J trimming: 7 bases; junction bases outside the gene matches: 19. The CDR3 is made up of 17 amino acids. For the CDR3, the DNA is TGCAGTGCCTCTTCCGTAAAAGGACTAGCGGGGATAAGGGAGCAGTACTTC. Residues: CSASSVKGLAGIREQYF.

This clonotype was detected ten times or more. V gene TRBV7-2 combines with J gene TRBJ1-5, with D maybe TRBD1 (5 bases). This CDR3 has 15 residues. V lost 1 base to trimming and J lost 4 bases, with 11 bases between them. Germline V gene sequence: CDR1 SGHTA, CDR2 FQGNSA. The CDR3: CASSLVGGSNQPQHF. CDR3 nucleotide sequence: TGTGCCAGCAGCTTAGTTGGGGGTTCTAATCAGCCCCAGCATTTT.

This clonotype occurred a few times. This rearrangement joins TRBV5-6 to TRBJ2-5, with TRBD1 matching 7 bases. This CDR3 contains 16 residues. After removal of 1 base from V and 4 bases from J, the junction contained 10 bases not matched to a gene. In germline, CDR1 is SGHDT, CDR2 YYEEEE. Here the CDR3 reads CASSLYRGGDLETQYF. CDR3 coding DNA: TGTGCCAGCAGCTTGTATCGAGGGGGCGACTTAGAGACCCAGTACTTC.

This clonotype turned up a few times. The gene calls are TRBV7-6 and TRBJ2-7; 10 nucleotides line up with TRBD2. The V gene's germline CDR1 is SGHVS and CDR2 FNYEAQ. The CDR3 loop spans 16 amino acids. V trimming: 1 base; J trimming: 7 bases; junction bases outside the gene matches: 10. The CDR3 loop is CASSLVGGTSVGEQYF. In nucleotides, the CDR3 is TGTGCCAGCAGCTTAGTCGGGGGGACTAGCGTGGGAGAGCAGTACTTC.

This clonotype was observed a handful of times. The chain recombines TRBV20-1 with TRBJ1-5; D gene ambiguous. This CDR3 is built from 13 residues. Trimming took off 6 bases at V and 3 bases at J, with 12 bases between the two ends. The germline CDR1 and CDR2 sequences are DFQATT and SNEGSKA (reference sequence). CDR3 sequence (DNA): TGCAGTGCCGTACCCGATCACAATCAGCCCCAGCATTTT. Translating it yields CSAVPDHNQPQHF.

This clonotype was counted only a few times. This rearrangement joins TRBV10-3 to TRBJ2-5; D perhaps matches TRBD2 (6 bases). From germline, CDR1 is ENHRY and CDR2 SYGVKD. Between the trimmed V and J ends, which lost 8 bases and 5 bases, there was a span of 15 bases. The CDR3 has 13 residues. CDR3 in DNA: TGTGCCATCGGGGAGGCGCGGGTGGAGACCCAGTACTTC. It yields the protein CAIGEARVETQYF.

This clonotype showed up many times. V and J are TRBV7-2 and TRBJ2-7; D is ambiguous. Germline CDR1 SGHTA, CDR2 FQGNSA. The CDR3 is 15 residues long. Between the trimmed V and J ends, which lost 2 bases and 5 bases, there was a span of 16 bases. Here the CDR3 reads CASSLRSLYTDEQYF. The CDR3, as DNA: TGTGCCAGCAGCTTACGAAGCCTCTATACAGACGAGCAGTACTTC. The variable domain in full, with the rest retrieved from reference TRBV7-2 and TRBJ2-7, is GAGVSQSPSNKVTEKGKDVELRCDPISGHTALYWYRQSLGQGLEFLIYFQGNSAPDKSGLPSDRFSAERTGGSVSTLTIQRTQQEDSAVYLCASSLRSLYTDEQYFGPGTRLTVT.

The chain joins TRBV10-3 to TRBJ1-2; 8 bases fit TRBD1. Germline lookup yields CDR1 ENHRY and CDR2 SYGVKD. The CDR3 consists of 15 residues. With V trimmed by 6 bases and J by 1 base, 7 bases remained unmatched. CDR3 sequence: CAIRGGTGFNYGYTF. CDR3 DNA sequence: TGTGCCATCAGGGGAGGGACAGGTTTTAACTATGGCTACACCTTC.

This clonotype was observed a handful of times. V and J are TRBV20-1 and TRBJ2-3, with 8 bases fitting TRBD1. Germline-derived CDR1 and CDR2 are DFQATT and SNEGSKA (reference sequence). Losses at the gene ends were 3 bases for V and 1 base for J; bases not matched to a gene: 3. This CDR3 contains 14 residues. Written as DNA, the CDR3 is TGCAGTGCTAGGATCAGGGGGCGCACAGATACGCAGTATTTT. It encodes CSARIRGRTDTQYF.

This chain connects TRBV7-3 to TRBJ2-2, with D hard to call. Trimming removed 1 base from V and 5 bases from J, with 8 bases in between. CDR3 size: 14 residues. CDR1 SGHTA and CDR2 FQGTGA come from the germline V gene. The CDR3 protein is CASSLKGPTGELFF. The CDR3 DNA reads TGTGCCAGCAGCTTAAAAGGCCCTACCGGGGAGCTGTTTTTT. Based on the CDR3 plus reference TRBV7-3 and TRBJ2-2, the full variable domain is GAGVSQTPSNKVTEKGKYVELRCDPISGHTALYWYRQSLGQGPEFLIYFQGTGAADDSGLPNDRFFAVRPEGSVSTLKIQRTERGDSAVYLCASSLKGPTGELFFGEGSRLTVL.

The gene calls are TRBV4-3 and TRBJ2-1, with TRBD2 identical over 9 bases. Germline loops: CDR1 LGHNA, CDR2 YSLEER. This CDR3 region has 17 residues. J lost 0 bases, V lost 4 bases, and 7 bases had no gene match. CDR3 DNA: TGCGCCAGCAGCCTAAGGACTAGCGCCTACTCCTACAATGAGCAGTTCTTC. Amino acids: CASSLRTSAYSYNEQFF.

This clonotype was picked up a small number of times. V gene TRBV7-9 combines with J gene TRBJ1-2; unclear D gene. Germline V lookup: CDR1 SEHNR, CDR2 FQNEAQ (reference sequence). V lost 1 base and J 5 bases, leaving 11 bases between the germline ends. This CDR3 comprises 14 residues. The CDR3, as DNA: TGTGCCAGCAGCTTAGTACGCCAAAGATATGGCTACACCTTC. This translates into CASSLVRQRYGYTF.

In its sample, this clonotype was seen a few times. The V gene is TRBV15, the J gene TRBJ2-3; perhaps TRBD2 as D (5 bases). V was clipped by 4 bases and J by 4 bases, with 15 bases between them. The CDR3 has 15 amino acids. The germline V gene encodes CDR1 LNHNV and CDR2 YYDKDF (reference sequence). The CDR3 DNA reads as TGTGCCACCAGCACCGCCCGAGGGAGATCAGATACGCAGTATTTT. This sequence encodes CATSTARGRSDTQYF.

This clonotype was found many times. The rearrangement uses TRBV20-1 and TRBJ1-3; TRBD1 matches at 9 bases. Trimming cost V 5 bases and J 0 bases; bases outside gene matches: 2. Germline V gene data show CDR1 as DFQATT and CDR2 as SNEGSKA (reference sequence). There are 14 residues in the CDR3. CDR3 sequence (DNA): TGCAGTGCTTCGGACAGGGGCTCTGGAAACACCATATATTTT. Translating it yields CSASDRGSGNTIYF.

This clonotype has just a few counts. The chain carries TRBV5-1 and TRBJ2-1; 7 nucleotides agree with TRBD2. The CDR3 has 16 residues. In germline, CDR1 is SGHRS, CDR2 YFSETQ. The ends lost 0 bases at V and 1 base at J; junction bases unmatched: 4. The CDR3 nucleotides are TGCGCCAGCAGCTTGGCCGGGGGGAATTCCTACAATGAGCAGTTCTTC. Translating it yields CASSLAGGNSYNEQFF.

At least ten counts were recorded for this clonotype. CDR3: CASKALQTTYEQYF. The CDR3 DNA reads TGTGCCAGTAAGGCACTACAGACAACCTACGAGCAGTACTTC. This rearrangement joins TRBV6-1 to TRBJ2-7; no clear D. Germline CDR1 reads MNHNS; CDR2 reads SASEGT. There are 14 residues in the CDR3. V gave up 9 bases and J gave up 2 bases, with 17 bases separating them.